Following are 21 T cell receptor beta chains from one sample sequenced in a study of T cells in Graves' hyperthyroidism and ophthalmopathy. Regions amplified from RNA transcripts were the TCR beta CDR3 regions. First-round RT-PCR with HTBI primers amplified the TCR CDR3 region. TCRdb redid the calling of the multiplex PCR reads with MiXCR, one entry per CDR3 protein. The data hold about 350,000 distinct CDR3 sequences, with more than 11% observed a single time. The sample was blood. The receptors stem from a woman in her twenties or thirties with Graves' hyperthyroidism.

The chain couples TRBV3-1 to TRBJ2-7; 8 bases map to TRBD2. V shed 1 base and J 4 bases; nucleotides not matched to a gene: 6. The CDR3 covers 15 residues. Germline loops: CDR1 LGHDT, CDR2 YNNKEL (reference sequence). The CDR3 DNA reads as TGTGCCAGCAGCCAAGCCCCTAGCGGGCTTTACGAGCAGTACTTC. The encoded protein is CASSQAPSGLYEQYF.

The chain couples TRBV19 to TRBJ1-5; 8 nucleotides line up with TRBD1. The V segment lost 6 bases and the J segment 3 bases; nucleotides outside the gene matches: 7. CDR1 LNHDA and CDR2 SQIVND come from the germline V gene (reference sequence). This CDR3 region has 15 residues. This CDR3 is CASRIDRGNNQPQHF. The CDR3 region has the DNA TGTGCCAGTAGGATCGACAGGGGAAACAATCAGCCCCAGCATTTT.

The gene calls are TRBV6-5 and TRBJ1-1, with D unclear. The germline gives CDR1 MNHEY, CDR2 SVGAGI. V lost 0 bases, J lost 13 bases, and 0 bases lay in between. The CDR3 runs 8 residues. CDR3 loop: CASSYSFF. CDR3 bases: TGTGCCAGCAGTTACTCTTTCTTT.

The V and J genes are TRBV6-1 and TRBJ1-2, with D maybe TRBD1 (6 bases). Trimming pared 7 bases from V and 4 bases from J, leaving 16 bases between. From germline, CDR1 is MNHNS and CDR2 SASEGT. The CDR3 is 14 amino acids. CDR3: CASTTTGKAYGYTF. CDR3 in DNA: TGTGCCAGCACTACGACAGGAAAGGCCTATGGCTACACCTTC.

In its sample, this clonotype was seen a few times. CDR3 nucleotides: TGCGCCAGCCGTCCTAGCGGGACCACCGGGGAGCTGTTTTTT. It yields the protein CASRPSGTTGELFF. This chain links TRBV10-2 with TRBJ2-2; 9 bases map to TRBD2. CDR1 is WSHSY, CDR2 SAAADI, per germline. CDR3 length equals 14 residues. The trim removed 8 bases at V and 4 bases at J, leaving 5 bases unmatched.

The chain has TRBV11-2 and TRBJ2-3, with 8 positions matching TRBD1. V lost 6 bases and J lost 6; bases outside the gene matches: 11. The germline gives CDR1 SGHAT, CDR2 FQNNGV. The CDR3 is 15 amino acids. The CDR3 sequence is CASSRGQEGADTQYF. CDR3 DNA sequence: TGTGCCAGCAGTCGGGGACAGGAGGGTGCCGATACGCAGTATTTT.

Ten or more counts support this clonotype. CDR3 amino acids: CASSPRSQSNTEAFF. CDR3 nucleotides: TGTGCCAGCAGCCCGCGGTCACAGTCGAACACTGAAGCTTTCTTT. The chain employs TRBV7-3 and TRBJ1-1; D call uncertain. Trimming took off 5 bases at V and 1 base at J, with 14 bases between the two ends. CDR1 is SGHTA and CDR2 is FQGTGA in the germline V gene. This CDR3 spans 15 amino acids. Using reference TRBV7-3 and TRBJ1-1 for the parts outside the CDR3, the full variable domain is GAGVSQTPSNKVTEKGKYVELRCDPISGHTALYWYRQSLGQGPEFLIYFQGTGAADDSGLPNDRFFAVRPEGSVSTLKIQRTERGDSAVYLCASSPRSQSNTEAFFGQGTRLTVV.

The chain couples TRBV9 to TRBJ2-7, with D possibly being TRBD2 (6 bases). Looked up from germline, CDR1 is SGDLS and CDR2 is YYNGEE. The CDR3 is 15 amino acids. The V and J ends lost 4 bases and 3 bases respectively, with 17 bases between them. The CDR3 region is CASSPRLRGDYEQYF. In nucleotides, the CDR3 is TGTGCCAGCAGCCCCAGATTACGCGGGGACTACGAGCAGTACTTC. Complete variable domain (other parts from reference TRBV9 and TRBJ2-7): DSGVTQTPKHLITATGQRVTLRCSPRSGDLSVYWYQQSLDQGLQFLIQYYNGEERAKGNILERFSAQQFPDLHSELNLSSLELGDSALYFCASSPRLRGDYEQYFGPGTRLTVT.

Turning to this clonotype: Just one base apart from a much larger clone, this may be a read error. V gene TRBV4-1 combines with J gene TRBJ2-7, with D hard to call. The CDR3 length is 13 residues. CDR1 and CDR2 (germline): MGHRA, YSYEKL. The CDR3 spells CASRQDNGLEQYF. Here the CDR3 DNA reads TGCGCCAGCAGGCAAGATAACGGATTAGAGCAGTACTTC.

This clonotype was observed a few times. The chain uses TRBV6-1 and TRBJ2-7, with TRBD2 as a possible D gene (6 bases). This CDR3 has 16 residues. V gave up 1 base and J gave up 4 bases, with 17 bases separating them. Germline V gives CDR1 MNHNS, CDR2 SASEGT. CDR3 sequence (DNA): TGTGCCAGCAGTGAAGAACGAGGACGGGGACTTTACGAGCAGTACTTC. Its protein is CASSEERGRGLYEQYF.

The J gene is TRBJ2-7, the V gene TRBV3-1; 11 bases are a match to TRBD2. Germline CDR1 LGHDT, CDR2 YNNKEL (reference sequence). CDR3 size: 16 residues. V lost 0 bases, J lost 3 bases, and 4 bases stayed unmatched. The CDR3 DNA reads TGTGCCAGCAGCCAAGAGAGGCTAGCGGGAGGCTACGAGCAGTACTTC. Encoded protein: CASSQERLAGGYEQYF.

V and J are TRBV5-1 and TRBJ2-7; D gene unclear. Germline CDR1 SGHRS, CDR2 YFSETQ. The CDR3 has 12 residues. The germline V and J ends were trimmed by 0 bases and 9 bases, with 10 bases remaining between them. CDR3 coding DNA: TGCGCCAGCAGCTTGGATTTCGGATGGCAGTACTTC. Translating it yields CASSLDFGWQYF.

This clonotype was seen ten or more times. CDR3 sequence: CASSLARPLTEAFF. The CDR3 region has the DNA TGTGCCAGCAGCTTAGCCAGGCCCCTCACTGAAGCTTTCTTT. The rearrangement joins TRBV7-2 to TRBJ1-1; D is ambiguous. Germline loops: CDR1 SGHTA, CDR2 FQGNSA. CDR3 size: 14 residues. V was clipped by 0 bases and J by 4 bases, with 9 bases between them.

With regard to this clonotype: The missing conserved phenylalanine or tryptophan at the end of this CDR3 makes a read error likely. The J gene is TRBJ1-1, the V gene TRBV10-2; D unclear. Germline CDR1 and CDR2: WSHSY and SAAADI. The V gene lost 8 bases and the J gene lost 0 bases, with 10 bases spanning the gap. CDR3 length equals 13 residues. The CDR3 DNA reads as TGCGCCAGCTCCGCCCCCATGAACACTGAAGCTTTCCTT. This sequence encodes CASSAPMNTEAFL.

This clonotype was seen many times. The chain combines TRBV28 with TRBJ1-5; D remains ambiguous. V was shortened by 5 bases and J by 4 bases, with 15 bases between the two germline ends. CDR3 length equals 15 residues. Per germline, CDR1 MDHEN and CDR2 SYDVKM. As DNA, the CDR3 is TGTGCCAGCAGTCCGCGGTACTTAGGAAATCAGCCCCAGCATTTT. Protein: CASSPRYLGNQPQHF.

The rearrangement links TRBV7-2 to TRBJ1-2; D not certain. Germline values: CDR1 SGHTA, CDR2 FQGNSA. CDR3 length: 15 amino acids. V was shortened by 0 bases and J by 9 bases, with 17 bases between the two germline ends. DNA for the CDR3: TGTGCCAGCAGCTTAGCAAGTACAGATCTAGGGAGCTACACCTTC. Protein sequence: CASSLASTDLGSYTF. Full variable domain (outside the CDR3, taken from reference TRBV7-2 and TRBJ1-2): GAGVSQSPSNKVTEKGKDVELRCDPISGHTALYWYRQSLGQGLEFLIYFQGNSAPDKSGLPSDRFSAERTGGSVSTLTIQRTQQEDSAVYLCASSLASTDLGSYTFGSGTRLTVV.

This clonotype was seen more than once but under ten times. The conserved closing phenylalanine or tryptophan is absent in this CDR3, likely reflecting a read error. The CDR3: CASSFIGSYNEQFS. The CDR3 region has the DNA TGTGCCAGCAGTTTTATTGGGTCCTACAATGAGCAGTTCTCC. V gene TRBV12-3 or TRBV12-4 combines with J gene TRBJ2-1, with no clear D. The V gene lost 3 bases and the J gene lost 1 base, with 7 bases spanning the gap. This CDR3 has 14 residues.

At least ten counts were recorded for this clonotype. This rearrangement joins TRBV3-1 to TRBJ2-7; 9 bases are shared with TRBD2. This CDR3 comprises 14 residues. Trimming took 1 base from V and 6 from J; bases not matched to a gene: 4. Germline V gene lookup returns CDR1 LGHDT and CDR2 YNNKEL (reference sequence). The CDR3 here is CASSQAREGLEQYF. The DNA of the CDR3 is TGTGCCAGCAGCCAAGCGCGGGAGGGCCTCGAGCAGTACTTC.

The chain couples TRBV6-1 to TRBJ1-3; D ambiguous. The CDR3 contains 13 residues. With 8 bases removed from V and 4 bases from J, the gap between germline ends came to 12 bases. Germline values: CDR1 MNHNS, CDR2 SASEGT. The CDR3 DNA is TGTGCCAGCTTGCCATCCACCGGAAACACCATATATTTT. Its translation is CASLPSTGNTIYF.

This chain uses TRBV20-1 with TRBJ2-1; D may be TRBD2 (5 bases). Germline CDR1 reads DFQATT; CDR2 reads SNEGSKA (reference sequence). CDR3 length equals 16 residues. V was pared by 2 bases and J by 0 bases, with 14 bases between. Here the CDR3 DNA reads TGCAGTGCTAGAACCAACACCCGGGGCTCCTACAATGAGCAGTTCTTC. Its translation is CSARTNTRGSYNEQFF.

In its sample, this clonotype was seen a few times. The rearrangement joins TRBV29-1 to TRBJ1-3; D may be TRBD1 (6 bases). Per the germline V gene, CDR1 is SQVTM and CDR2 is ANQGSEA. Trimming cost V 3 bases and J 4 bases, with 19 bases left between them. The CDR3 extends over 16 amino acids. CDR3 nucleotide sequence: TGCAGCGTTGATGTGGGTCGGGGGGCGCAAGGAAACACCATATATTTT. Amino acid sequence: CSVDVGRGAQGNTIYF.